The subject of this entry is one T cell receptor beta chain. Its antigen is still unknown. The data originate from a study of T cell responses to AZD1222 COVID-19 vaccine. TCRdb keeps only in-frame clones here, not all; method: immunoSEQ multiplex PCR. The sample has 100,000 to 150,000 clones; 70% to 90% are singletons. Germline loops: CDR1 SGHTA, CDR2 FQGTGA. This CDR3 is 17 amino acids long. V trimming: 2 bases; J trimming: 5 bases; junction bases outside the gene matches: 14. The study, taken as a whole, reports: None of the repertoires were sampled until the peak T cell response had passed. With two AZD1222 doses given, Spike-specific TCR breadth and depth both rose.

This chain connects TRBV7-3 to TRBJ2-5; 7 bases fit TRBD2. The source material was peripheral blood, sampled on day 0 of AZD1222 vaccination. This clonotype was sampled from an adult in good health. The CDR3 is CASSLLRLAVKWETQYF. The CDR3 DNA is TGTGCCAGCAGCTTACTCCGGCTAGCGGTAAAGTGGGAGACCCAGTACTTC.